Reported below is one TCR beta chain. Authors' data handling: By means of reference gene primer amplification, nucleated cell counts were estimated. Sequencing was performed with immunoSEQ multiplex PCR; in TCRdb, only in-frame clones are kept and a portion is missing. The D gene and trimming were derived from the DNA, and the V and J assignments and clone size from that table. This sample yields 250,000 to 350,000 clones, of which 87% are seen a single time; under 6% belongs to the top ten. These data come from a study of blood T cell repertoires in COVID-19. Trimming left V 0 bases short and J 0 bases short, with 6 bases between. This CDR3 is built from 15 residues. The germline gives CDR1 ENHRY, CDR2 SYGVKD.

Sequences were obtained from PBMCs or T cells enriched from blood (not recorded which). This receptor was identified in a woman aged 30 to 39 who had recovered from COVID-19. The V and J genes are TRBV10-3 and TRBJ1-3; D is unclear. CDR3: CAISESAVSGNTIYF. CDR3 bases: TGTGCCATCAGTGAGTCGGCCGTCTCTGGAAACACCATATATTTT.